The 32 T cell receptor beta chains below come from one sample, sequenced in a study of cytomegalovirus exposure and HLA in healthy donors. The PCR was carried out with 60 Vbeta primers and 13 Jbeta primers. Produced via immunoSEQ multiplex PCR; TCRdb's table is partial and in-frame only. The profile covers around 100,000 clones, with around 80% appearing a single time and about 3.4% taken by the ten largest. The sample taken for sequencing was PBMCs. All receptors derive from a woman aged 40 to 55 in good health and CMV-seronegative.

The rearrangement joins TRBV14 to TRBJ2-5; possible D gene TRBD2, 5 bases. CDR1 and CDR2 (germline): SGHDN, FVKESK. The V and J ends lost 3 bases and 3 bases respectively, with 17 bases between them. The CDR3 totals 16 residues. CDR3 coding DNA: TGTGCCAGCAGCCATAGGCGTCGTTCGGGGAAAGAGACCCAGTACTTC. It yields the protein CASSHRRRSGKETQYF.

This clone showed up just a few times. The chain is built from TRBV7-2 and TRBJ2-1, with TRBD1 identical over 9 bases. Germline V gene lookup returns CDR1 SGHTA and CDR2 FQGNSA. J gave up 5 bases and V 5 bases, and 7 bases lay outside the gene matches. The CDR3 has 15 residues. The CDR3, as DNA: TGTGCCAGCAGCCCTAGCCGGACAGGGGACAATGAGCAGTTCTTC. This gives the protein CASSPSRTGDNEQFF. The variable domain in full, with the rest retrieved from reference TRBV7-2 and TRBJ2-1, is GAGVSQSPSNKVTEKGKDVELRCDPISGHTALYWYRQSLGQGLEFLIYFQGNSAPDKSGLPSDRFSAERTGGSVSTLTIQRTQQEDSAVYLCASSPSRTGDNEQFFGPGTRLTVL.

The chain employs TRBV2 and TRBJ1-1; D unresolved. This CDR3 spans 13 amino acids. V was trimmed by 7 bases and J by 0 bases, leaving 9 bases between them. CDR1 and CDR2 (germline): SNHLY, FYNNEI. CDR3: CASKERLNTEAFF. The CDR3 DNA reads TGTGCCAGCAAAGAGAGGTTGAACACTGAAGCTTTCTTT.

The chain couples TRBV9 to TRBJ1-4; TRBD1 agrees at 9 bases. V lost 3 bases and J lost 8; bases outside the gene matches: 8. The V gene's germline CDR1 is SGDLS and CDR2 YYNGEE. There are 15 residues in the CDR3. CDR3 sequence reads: CASSATGGMGEKLFF. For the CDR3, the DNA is TGTGCCAGCAGCGCCACAGGGGGCATGGGGGAAAAACTGTTTTTT. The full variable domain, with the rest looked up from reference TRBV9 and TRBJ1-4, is DSGVTQTPKHLITATGQRVTLRCSPRSGDLSVYWYQQSLDQGLQFLIQYYNGEERAKGNILERFSAQQFPDLHSELNLSSLELGDSALYFCASSATGGMGEKLFFGSGTQLSVL.

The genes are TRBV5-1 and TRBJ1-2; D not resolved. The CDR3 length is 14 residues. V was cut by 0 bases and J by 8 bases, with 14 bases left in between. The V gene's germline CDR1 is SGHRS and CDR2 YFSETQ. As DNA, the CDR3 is TGCGCCAGCAGCTTGGTTGGTGGTACTAGGGGCTACACCTTC. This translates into CASSLVGGTRGYTF.

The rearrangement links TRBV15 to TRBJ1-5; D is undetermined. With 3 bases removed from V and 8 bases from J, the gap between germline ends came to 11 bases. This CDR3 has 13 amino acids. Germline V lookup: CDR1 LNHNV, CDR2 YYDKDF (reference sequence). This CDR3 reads CATSRRDEEPQHF. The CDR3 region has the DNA TGTGCCACCAGCAGGAGGGATGAAGAGCCCCAGCATTTT.

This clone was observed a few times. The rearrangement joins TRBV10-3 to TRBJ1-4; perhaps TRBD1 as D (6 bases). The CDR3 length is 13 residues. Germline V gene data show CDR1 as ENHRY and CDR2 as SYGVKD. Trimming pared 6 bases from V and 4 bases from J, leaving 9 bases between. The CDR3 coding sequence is TGTGCCATCAGGGACAGCGTTAATGAAAAACTGTTTTTT. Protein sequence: CAIRDSVNEKLFF.

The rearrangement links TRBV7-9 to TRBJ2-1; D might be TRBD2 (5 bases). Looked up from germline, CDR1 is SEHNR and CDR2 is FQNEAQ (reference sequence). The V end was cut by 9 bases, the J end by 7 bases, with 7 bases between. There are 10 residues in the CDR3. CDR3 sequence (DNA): TGTGCCAGTGGGGAGAATGAGCAGTTCTTC. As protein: CASGENEQFF.

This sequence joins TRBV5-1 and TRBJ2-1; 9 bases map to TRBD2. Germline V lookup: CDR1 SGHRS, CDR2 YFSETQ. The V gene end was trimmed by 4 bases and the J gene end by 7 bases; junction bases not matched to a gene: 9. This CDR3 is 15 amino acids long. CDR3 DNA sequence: TGCGCCAGCAGCGAGGTAGCGGGAGAGGGGAATGAGCAGTTCTTC. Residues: CASSEVAGEGNEQFF.

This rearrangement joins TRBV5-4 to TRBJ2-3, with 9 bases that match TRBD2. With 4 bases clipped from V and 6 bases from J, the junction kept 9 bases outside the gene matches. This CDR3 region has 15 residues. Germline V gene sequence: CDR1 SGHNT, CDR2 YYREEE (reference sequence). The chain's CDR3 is CASSRSAGGRDTQYF. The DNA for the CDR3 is TGTGCCAGCAGCCGCTCGGCGGGGGGGAGGGATACGCAGTATTTT. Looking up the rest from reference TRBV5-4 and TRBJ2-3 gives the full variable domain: ETGVTQSPTHLIKTRGQQVTLRCSSQSGHNTVSWYQQALGQGPQFIFQYYREEENGRGNFPPRFSGLQFPNYSSELNVNALELDDSALYLCASSRSAGGRDTQYFGPGTRLTVL.

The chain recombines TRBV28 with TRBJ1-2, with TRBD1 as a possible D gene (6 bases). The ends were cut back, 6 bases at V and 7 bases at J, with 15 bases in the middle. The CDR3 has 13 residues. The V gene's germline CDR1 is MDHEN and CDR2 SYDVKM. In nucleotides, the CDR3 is TGTGCCAGCAGCTCCACAGGGACCCTTGGCTACACCTTC. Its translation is CASSSTGTLGYTF.

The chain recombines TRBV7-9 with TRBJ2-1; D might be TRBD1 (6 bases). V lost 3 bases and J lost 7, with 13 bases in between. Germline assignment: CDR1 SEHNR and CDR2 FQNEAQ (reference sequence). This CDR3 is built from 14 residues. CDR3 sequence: CASSFPGHRNEQFF. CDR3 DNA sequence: TGTGCCAGCAGCTTCCCGGGACATCGGAATGAGCAGTTCTTC.

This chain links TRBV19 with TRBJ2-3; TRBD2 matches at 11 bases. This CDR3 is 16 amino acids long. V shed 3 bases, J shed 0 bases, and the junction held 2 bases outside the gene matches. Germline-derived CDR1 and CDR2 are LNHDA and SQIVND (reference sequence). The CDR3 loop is CASSISGGASTDTQYF. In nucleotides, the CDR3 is TGTGCCAGTAGTATTAGCGGGGGGGCTAGCACAGATACGCAGTATTTT.

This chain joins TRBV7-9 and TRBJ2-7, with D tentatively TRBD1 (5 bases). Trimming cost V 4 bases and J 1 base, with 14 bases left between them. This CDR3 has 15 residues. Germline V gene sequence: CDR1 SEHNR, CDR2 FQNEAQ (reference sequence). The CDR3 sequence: CASSSFDRASYEQYF. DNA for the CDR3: TGTGCCAGCAGCTCTTTTGACAGAGCATCCTACGAGCAGTACTTC. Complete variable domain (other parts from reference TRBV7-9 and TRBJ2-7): DTGVSQNPRHKITKRGQNVTFRCDPISEHNRLYWYRQTLGQGPEFLTYFQNEAQLEKSRLLSDRFSAERPKGSFSTLEIQRTEQGDSAMYLCASSSFDRASYEQYFGPGTRLTVT.

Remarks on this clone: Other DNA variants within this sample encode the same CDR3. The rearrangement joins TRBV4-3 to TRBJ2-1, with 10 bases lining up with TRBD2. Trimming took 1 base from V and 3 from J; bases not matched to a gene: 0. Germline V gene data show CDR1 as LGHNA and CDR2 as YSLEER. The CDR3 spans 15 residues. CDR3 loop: CASSQGTSGYNEQFF. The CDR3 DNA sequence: TGCGCCAGCAGCCAAGGGACTAGCGGCTACAATGAGCAGTTCTTC.

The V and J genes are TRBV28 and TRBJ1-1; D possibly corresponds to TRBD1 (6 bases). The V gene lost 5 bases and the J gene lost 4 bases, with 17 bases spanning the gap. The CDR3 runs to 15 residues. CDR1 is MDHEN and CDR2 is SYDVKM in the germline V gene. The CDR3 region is CASSRGGAGSTEAFF. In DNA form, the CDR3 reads TGTGCCAGCAGTCGGGGGGGGGCTGGGAGCACTGAAGCTTTCTTT.

The CDR3 coding sequence is TGTGCCATCAGCAAGACTAGTCAACTCACAGATACGCAGTATTTT. Residues: CAISKTSQLTDTQYF. The chain couples TRBV10-3 to TRBJ2-3, with D possibly being TRBD2 (6 bases). Looked up from germline, CDR1 is ENHRY and CDR2 is SYGVKD. The CDR3 consists of 15 residues. V lost 6 bases and J 2 bases, leaving 15 bases between the germline ends.

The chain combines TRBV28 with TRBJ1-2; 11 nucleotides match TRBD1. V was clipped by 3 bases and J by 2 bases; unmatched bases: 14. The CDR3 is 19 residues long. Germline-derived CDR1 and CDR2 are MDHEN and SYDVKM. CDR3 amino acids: CASSFPYLAGTGGNYGYTF. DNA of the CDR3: TGTGCCAGCAGTTTTCCGTATCTAGCCGGGACAGGGGGGAACTATGGCTACACCTTC.

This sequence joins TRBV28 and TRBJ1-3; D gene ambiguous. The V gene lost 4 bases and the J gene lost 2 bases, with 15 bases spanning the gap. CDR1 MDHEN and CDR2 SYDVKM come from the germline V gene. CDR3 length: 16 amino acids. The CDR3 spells CASSYGGSFPGNTIYF. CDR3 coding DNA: TGTGCCAGCAGTTACGGCGGGTCCTTCCCTGGAAACACCATATATTTT.

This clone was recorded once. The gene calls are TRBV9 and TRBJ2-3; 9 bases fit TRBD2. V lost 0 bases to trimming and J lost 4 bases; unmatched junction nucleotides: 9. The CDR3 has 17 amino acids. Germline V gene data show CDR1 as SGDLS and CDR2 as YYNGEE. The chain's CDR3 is CASSVETAGGPADTQYF. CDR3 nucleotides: TGTGCCAGCAGCGTAGAAACGGCGGGAGGGCCAGCAGATACGCAGTATTTT.

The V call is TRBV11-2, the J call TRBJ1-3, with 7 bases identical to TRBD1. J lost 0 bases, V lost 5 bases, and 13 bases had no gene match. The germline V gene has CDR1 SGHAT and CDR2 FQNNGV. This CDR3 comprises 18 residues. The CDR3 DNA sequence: TGTGCCAGCAGCCCGGGACAGCTTTCCAGCTTCTCTGGAAACACCATATATTTT. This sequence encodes CASSPGQLSSFSGNTIYF. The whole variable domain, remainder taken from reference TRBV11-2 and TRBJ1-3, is EAGVAQSPRYKIIEKRQSVAFWCNPISGHATLYWYQQILGQGPKLLIQFQNNGVVDDSQLPKDRFSAERLKGVDSTLKIQPAKLEDSAVYLCASSPGQLSSFSGNTIYFGEGSWLTVV.

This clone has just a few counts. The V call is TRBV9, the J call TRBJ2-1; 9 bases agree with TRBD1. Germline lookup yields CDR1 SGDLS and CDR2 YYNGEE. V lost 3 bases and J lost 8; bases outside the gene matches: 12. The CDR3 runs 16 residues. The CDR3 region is CASSDDRGSDTDEQFF. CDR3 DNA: TGTGCCAGCAGCGACGACAGGGGGTCGGACACTGATGAGCAGTTCTTC.

The CDR3 region is CASSPWTVYNSPLHF. In nucleotides, the CDR3 is TGTGCCAGTAGTCCTTGGACAGTCTATAATTCACCCCTCCACTTT. J is TRBJ1-6 and V is TRBV19, with a weak D call TRBD1 (6 bases). The CDR3 totals 15 residues. Per the germline V gene, CDR1 is LNHDA and CDR2 is SQIVND (reference sequence). The V and J ends lost 5 bases and 3 bases respectively, with 11 bases between them.

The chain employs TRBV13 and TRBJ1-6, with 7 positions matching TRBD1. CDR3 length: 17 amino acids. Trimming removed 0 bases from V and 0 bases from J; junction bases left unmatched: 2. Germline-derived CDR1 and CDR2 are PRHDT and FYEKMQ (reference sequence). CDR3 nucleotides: TGTGCCAGCAGCTTAGGGACAGGGCTCTCCTATAATTCACCCCTCCACTTT. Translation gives CASSLGTGLSYNSPLHF. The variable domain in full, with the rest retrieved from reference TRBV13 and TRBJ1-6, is AAGVIQSPRHLIKEKRETATLKCYPIPRHDTVYWYQQGPGQDPQFLISFYEKMQSDKGSIPDRFSAQQFSDYHSELNMSSLELGDSALYFCASSLGTGLSYNSPLHFGNGTRLTVT.

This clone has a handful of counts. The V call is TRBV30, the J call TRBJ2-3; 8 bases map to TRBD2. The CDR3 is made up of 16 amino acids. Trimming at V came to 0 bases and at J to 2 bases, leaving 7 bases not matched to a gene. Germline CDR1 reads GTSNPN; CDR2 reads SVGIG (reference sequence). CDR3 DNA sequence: TGTGCCTGGAGTGTACGGGGGGGGTGGGACACAGATACGCAGTATTTT. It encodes CAWSVRGGWDTDTQYF.

The CDR3 region has the DNA TGTGCCAGCAGTAGACAGGGCTACGAGCAGTACTTC. Translated, it gives CASSRQGYEQYF. The V gene is TRBV6-1, the J gene TRBJ2-7; 7 bases agree with TRBD1. Germline V gene sequence: CDR1 MNHNS, CDR2 SASEGT. The CDR3 is 12 amino acids. With V trimmed by 5 bases and J by 3 bases, 1 base remained unmatched.

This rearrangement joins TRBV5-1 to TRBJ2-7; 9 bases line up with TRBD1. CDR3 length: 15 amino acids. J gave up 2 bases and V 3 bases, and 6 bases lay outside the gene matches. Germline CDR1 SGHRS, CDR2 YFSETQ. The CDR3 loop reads CASSWGGQGTYEQYF. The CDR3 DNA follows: TGCGCCAGCAGCTGGGGGGGACAGGGAACCTACGAGCAGTACTTC.

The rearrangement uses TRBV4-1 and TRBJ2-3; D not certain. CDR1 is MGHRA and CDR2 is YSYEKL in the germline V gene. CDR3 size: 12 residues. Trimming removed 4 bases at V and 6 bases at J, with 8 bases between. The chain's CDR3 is CASSPTLDTQYF. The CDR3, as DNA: TGCGCCAGCAGCCCAACTTTGGATACGCAGTATTTT.

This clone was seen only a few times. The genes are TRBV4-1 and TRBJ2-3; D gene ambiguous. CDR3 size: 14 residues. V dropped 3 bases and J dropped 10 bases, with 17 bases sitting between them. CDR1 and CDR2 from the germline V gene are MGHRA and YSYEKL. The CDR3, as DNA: TGCGCCAGCAGCCAGGGTGATCGCGGATTTGCGCAGTATTTT. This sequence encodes CASSQGDRGFAQYF.

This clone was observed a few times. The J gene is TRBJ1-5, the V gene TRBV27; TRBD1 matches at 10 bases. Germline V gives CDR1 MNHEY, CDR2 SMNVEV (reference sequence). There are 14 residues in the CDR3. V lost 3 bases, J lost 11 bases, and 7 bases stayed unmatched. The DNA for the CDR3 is TGTGCCAGCAGTTTCGGACAGGGGGGGTCAGCCCAGCATTTT. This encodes CASSFGQGGSAQHF.

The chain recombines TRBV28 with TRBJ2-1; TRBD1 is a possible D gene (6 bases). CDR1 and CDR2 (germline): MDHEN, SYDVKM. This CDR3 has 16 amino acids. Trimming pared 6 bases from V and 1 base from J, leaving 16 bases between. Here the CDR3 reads CASRLGLGGSYNEQFF. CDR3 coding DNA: TGTGCCAGCAGGCTGGGGTTAGGGGGTTCCTACAATGAGCAGTTCTTC.

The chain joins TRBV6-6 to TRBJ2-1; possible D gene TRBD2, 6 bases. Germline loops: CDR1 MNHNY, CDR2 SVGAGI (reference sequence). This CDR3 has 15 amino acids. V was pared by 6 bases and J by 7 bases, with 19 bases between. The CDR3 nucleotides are TGTGCCAGCAGCCCCCCGGGACTCGCTTCGAATGAGCAGTTCTTC. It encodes CASSPPGLASNEQFF.